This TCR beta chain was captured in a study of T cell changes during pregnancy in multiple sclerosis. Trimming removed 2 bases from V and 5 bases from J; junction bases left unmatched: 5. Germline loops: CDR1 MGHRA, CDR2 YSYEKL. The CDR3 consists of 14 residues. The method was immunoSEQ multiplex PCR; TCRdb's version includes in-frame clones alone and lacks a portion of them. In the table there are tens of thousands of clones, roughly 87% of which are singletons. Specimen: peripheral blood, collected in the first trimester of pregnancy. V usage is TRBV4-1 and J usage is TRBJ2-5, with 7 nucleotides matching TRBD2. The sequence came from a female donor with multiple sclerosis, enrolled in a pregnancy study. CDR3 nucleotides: TGCGCCAGCAGCCAACGGGCGGGAGATGAGACCCAGTACTTC. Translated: CASSQRAGDETQYF.